The 8 T cell receptor beta chains in this list originate from one sample, sequenced in a study of T-cell memory formation after mild COVID-19 (dated by TCRdb to 2020 to 2022). The library was prepared using 5' RACE. Sequencing used an Illumina NovaSeq 6000. TCRdb reworked the public reads: Q25 trimming with fastp, MiXCR clone assembly, productive beta chains retained. Identical CDR3 protein sequences are pooled into one entry, listed with their most common genes and DNA. Counted in this sample were roughly 340,000 distinct CDR3 sequences; around a fifth of them appeared once. The top ten clones comprise roughly 23% of the sample. Sequenced: PBMCs or a T cell subset sorted from them (not recorded which). The receptor source for this set is a man aged 18 to 29 who had mild COVID-19 (a few samples of this study predate the infection). The sample titles of this study are shuffled in the database, so cell type and time point are left out; the donor was told from shared clones.

The chain employs TRBV18 and TRBJ2-7; D unresolved. Germline CDR1 reads KGHSH; CDR2 reads LQKENI. The CDR3 has 11 amino acids. Trimming cost V 4 bases and J 7 bases, with 8 bases left between them. CDR3 in amino acids: CASSREREQYF. DNA for the CDR3: TGTGCCAGCTCACGTGAGAGGGAGCAGTACTTC.

The sample holds a few counts of this clonotype. The chain links TRBV11-2 to TRBJ2-1; D is uncertain. Germline V CDR1 and CDR2: SGHAT, FQNNGV. The CDR3 runs to 13 residues. Trimming cost V 3 bases and J 5 bases, with 8 bases left between them. DNA for the CDR3: TGTGCCAGCAGCTTCCTAGAGGACAATGAGCAGTTCTTC. Its translation is CASSFLEDNEQFF.

The J gene is TRBJ2-2, the V gene TRBV19; 14 bases map to TRBD2. The trim removed 9 bases at V and 4 bases at J, leaving 4 bases unmatched. The germline V gene encodes CDR1 LNHDA and CDR2 SQIVND (reference sequence). This CDR3 region has 15 residues. The CDR3 bases are TGTGCCAGCCGGACTAGCGGGGGGCTCACCGGGGAGCTGTTTTTT. Translating it yields CASRTSGGLTGELFF.

The chain joins TRBV27 to TRBJ2-2; D possibly corresponds to TRBD1 (6 bases). CDR3 length: 14 residues. Trimming left V 10 bases short and J 0 bases short, with 12 bases between. Looked up from germline, CDR1 is MNHEY and CDR2 is SMNVEV (reference sequence). This CDR3 is CAIQDSPNTGELFF. The DNA for the CDR3 is TGTGCCATCCAGGACAGTCCGAACACCGGGGAGCTGTTTTTT.

This clonotype turned up a few times. The chain uses TRBV5-1 and TRBJ2-1; TRBD2 is a possible D gene (7 bases). There are 15 residues in the CDR3. V lost 2 bases, J lost 8 bases, and 17 bases lay in between. Germline lookup yields CDR1 SGHRS and CDR2 YFSETQ. The CDR3 spells CASSFRGAGEDEQFF. CDR3 DNA: TGCGCCAGCAGCTTCCGGGGGGCAGGGGAGGATGAGCAGTTCTTC. The full variable domain, its missing parts supplied by reference TRBV5-1 and TRBJ2-1, is KAGVTQTPRYLIKTRGQQVTLSCSPISGHRSVSWYQQTPGQGLQFLFEYFSETQRNKGNFPGRFSGRQFSNSRSEMNVSTLELGDSALYLCASSFRGAGEDEQFFGPGTRLTVL.

The chain uses TRBV21-1 and TRBJ1-2; TRBD1 reflects the table's D call only, with no check against the DNA. TRBV21-1 is a recognized pseudogene. The CDR3 consists of 14 residues. The CDR3 region has the DNA TGTGCCAGCAGCACGTCCCATGACGTACATGGCTACACCTTC. It translates to CASSTSHDVHGYTF.

The chain uses TRBV12-3 or TRBV12-4 and TRBJ1-4; TRBD1 aligns across 8 bases. J was trimmed by 12 bases and V by 3 bases; bases with no gene match: 15. The CDR3 covers 16 residues. CDR3 bases: TGTGCCAGCAGTTTGACAGGGGTTCCCACGAGGGTGGAACTGTTTTTT. It yields the protein CASSLTGVPTRVELFF.

The sample holds many counts of this clonotype. The chain links TRBV7-9 to TRBJ2-5, with TRBD2 matching over 7 bases. CDR1 is SEHNR, CDR2 FQNEAQ, per germline (reference sequence). The CDR3 runs to 16 residues. V lost 5 bases, J lost 5 bases, and 14 bases stayed unmatched. Here the CDR3 reads CASSGGKTSWVETQYF. CDR3 nucleotides: TGTGCCAGCAGCGGGGGAAAGACTAGCTGGGTGGAGACCCAGTACTTC.